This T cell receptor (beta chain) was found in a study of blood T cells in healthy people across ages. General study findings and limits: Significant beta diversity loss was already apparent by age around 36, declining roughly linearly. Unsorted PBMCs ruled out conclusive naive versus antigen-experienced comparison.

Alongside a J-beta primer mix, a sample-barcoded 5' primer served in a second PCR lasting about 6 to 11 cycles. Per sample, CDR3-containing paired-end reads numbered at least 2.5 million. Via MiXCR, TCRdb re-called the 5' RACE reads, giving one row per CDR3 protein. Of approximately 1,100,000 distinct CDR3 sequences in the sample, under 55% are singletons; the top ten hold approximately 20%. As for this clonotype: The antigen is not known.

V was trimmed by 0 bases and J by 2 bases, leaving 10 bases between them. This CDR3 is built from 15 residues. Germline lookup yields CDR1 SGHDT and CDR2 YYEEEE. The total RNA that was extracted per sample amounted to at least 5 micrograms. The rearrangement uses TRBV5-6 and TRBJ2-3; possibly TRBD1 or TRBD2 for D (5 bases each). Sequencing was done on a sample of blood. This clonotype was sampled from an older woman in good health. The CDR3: CASSLARDPTDTQYF. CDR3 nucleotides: TGTGCCAGCAGCTTGGCCCGGGACCCCACAGATACGCAGTATTTT.